This T cell receptor (beta chain) was sequenced in a study of blood T cell repertoires in COVID-19. Study at large: Researchers got acute and convalescent COVID-19 samples from the United States, Italy and Spain. In each case, the material was cDNA or gDNA derived from T cells, B-cell-depleted T cells, or PBMCs.

The method was immunoSEQ multiplex PCR; TCRdb's version includes in-frame clones alone and lacks a portion of them. The sample includes about 270,000 clones, just over 90% of them seen just once. The CDR3 runs 15 residues. Trimming at V came to 5 bases and at J to 3 bases, leaving 8 bases not matched to a gene. Germline V gene sequence: CDR1 MNHEY, CDR2 SVGEGT. The study recruited people aged roughly 18 to 95 years across more than 20 US areas. This receptor was taken from a woman between 35 and 50 years old with acute COVID-19. The rearrangement uses TRBV6-2 or TRBV6-3 and TRBJ2-5; TRBD1 aligns across 8 bases. Sequenced sample: PBMCs or T cells enriched from blood (not recorded which). The CDR3 sequence is CASSDTGGVKETQYF. CDR3 bases: TGTGCCAGCAGTGATACAGGGGGTGTTAAAGAGACCCAGTACTTC.